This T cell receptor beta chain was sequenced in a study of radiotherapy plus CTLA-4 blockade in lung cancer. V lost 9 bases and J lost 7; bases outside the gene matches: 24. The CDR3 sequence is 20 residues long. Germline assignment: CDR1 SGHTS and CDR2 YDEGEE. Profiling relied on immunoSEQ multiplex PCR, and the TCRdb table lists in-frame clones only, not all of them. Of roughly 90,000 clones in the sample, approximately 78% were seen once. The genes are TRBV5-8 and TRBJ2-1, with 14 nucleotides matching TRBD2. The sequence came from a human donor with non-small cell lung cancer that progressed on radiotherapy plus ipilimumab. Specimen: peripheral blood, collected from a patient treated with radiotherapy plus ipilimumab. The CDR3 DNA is TGTGCCACCAAAACCCTGGGACTAGCGGGAGACCACGCTCCTCTGAATGAGCAGTTCTTC. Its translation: CATKTLGLAGDHAPLNEQFF.